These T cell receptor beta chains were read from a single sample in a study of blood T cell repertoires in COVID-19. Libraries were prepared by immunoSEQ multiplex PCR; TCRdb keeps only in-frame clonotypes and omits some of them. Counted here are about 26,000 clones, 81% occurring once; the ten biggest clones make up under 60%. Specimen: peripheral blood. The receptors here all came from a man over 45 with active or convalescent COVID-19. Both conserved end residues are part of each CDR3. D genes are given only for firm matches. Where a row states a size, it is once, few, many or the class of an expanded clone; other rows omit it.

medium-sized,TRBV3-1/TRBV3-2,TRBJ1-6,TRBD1,TGTGCCAGCAGCCAAGGATCGGGACAGGGCATTTCACCCCTCCACTTT,CASSQGSGQGISPLHF
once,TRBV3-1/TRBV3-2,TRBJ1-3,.,TGTGCCAGCAGCCAATGGAGGTCAGGAAACACCATATATTTT,CASSQWRSGNTIYF
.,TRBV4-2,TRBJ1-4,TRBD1,TGTGCCAGCAGCCAAGATGCGGGGACAGGGGGGGGTAATGAAAAACTGTTTTTT,CASSQDAGTGGGNEKLFF
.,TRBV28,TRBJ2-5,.,TGTGCCAGCAGCTCTGGGACTCACCAAGAGACCCAGTACTTC,CASSSGTHQETQYF
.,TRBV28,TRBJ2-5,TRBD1,TGTGCCAGCAGGGAACAGGGGGGTGAGACCCAGTACTTC,CASREQGGETQYF
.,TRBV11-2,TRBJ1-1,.,TGTGCCAGCAGCTATCCCGACAGGAACACTGAAGCTTTCTTT,CASSYPDRNTEAFF
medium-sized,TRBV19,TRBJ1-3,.,TGTGCCAGTAGTCGGGATAGGGTTTCCGGAAACACCATATATTTT,CASSRDRVSGNTIYF
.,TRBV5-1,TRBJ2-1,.,TGCGCCAGCAGCTCAGACCCTAGCGTAAGCTCCTACAATGAGCAGTTCTTC,CASSSDPSVSSYNEQFF
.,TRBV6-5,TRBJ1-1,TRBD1,TGTGCCAGCAGTTACGGACAGGAGACCACTGAAGCTTTCTTT,CASSYGQETTEAFF
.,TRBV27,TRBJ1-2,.,TGTGCCAGCAGTTTAGATCCCAGGGGATCCTATGGCTACACCTTC,CASSLDPRGSYGYTF
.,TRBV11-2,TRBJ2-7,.,TGTGCCAGCAGCCTTTCGGGGGACTACGAGCAGTACTTC,CASSLSGDYEQYF
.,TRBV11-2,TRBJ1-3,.,TGTGCCAGCAGCTTAGACAGGCTCTCTGGAAACACCATATATTTT,CASSLDRLSGNTIYF
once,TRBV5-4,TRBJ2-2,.,TGTGCCAGCAGCTCGATTGTTCAGGGGAACACCGGGGAGCTGTTTTTT,CASSSIVQGNTGELFF
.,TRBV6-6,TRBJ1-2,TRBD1,TGTGCCAGCAGTTACCGGCGACAGGGGGACTATGGCTACACCTTC,CASSYRRQGDYGYTF
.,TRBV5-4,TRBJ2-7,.,TGTGCGGCAAAAACGGGAGTTGAGGGGCCGGAGCAGTACTTC,CAAKTGVEGPEQYF
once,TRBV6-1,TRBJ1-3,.,TGTGCCAGCAGTGAATACGGGAGAGCTGGAAACACCATATATTTT,CASSEYGRAGNTIYF
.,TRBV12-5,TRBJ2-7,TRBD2,TGTGCTAGTGGCCCGGACGTAGCGGGGATCTACGAGCAGTACTTC,CASGPDVAGIYEQYF